This T cell receptor (beta chain) was recorded in a study of cytomegalovirus exposure and HLA in healthy donors. Per the germline V gene, CDR1 is SSHAT and CDR2 is FNYEAQ (reference sequence). J lost 0 bases, V lost 5 bases, and 2 bases had no gene match. CDR3 length equals 15 residues. PCR was performed using 60 Vbeta and 13 Jbeta primers. Clones were read by immunoSEQ multiplex PCR, and TCRdb kept only the in-frame ones, dropping some. Of about 120,000 clones in the sample, less than 80% are singletons; the top ten hold roughly 3.5%. The TCR was taken from a woman aged 50 to 60 in good health and CMV-seronegative. The sample was PBMCs. The rearrangement links TRBV7-7 to TRBJ1-5; 9 bases align to TRBD1. CDR3 protein: CASSRTGDSNQPQHF. The CDR3, as DNA: TGTGCCAGCAGCCGGACAGGGGATAGCAATCAGCCCCAGCATTTT.